The following is a T cell receptor beta chain sequence with its context. The antigen is undetermined. The PCR used 60 Vbeta and 13 Jbeta primers. Sequencing was performed with immunoSEQ multiplex PCR; in TCRdb, only in-frame clones are kept and a portion is missing. The sample lists about 200,000 clones; more than 75% were seen once. The data were taken from a study of cytomegalovirus exposure and HLA in healthy donors. General observations from the study: Earlier results showed most TCR beta V segments being productive about 87% or about 30% of the time.

The V gene's germline CDR1 is SGHDT and CDR2 YYEEEE. The CDR3 loop spans 15 amino acids. J gave up 6 bases and V 4 bases, and 10 bases lay outside the gene matches. Sequencing used PBMCs. The clonotype was recovered from a woman between 50 and 59 years old in good health and CMV-seropositive. This chain joins TRBV5-6 and TRBJ1-1; TRBD1 agrees at 9 bases. In DNA, the CDR3 is TGTGCCAGCAGCCCCCGGGGACAGGGATTCGCTGAAGCTTTCTTT. Protein product: CASSPRGQGFAEAFF.